These 9 T cell receptor beta chains were sequenced from one sample in a study of identical twins. TCRdb reanalysed the 5' RACE reads using MiXCR and keeps one entry per CDR3 protein. The sample gives about 430,000 distinct CDR3 sequences, about 18% of which show up once; around 12% is in the top ten. The sample taken for sequencing was naive T cells sorted from blood. Receptor source: a man aged 50 or older in good health.

The CDR3 sequence is CASSTGQLTDTQYF. Here the CDR3 DNA reads TGCGCCAGCAGTACCGGACAGCTCACAGATACGCAGTATTTT. The chain combines TRBV5-1 with TRBJ2-3, with D possibly TRBD1 on 6 matching bases. Germline assignment: CDR1 SGHRS and CDR2 YFSETQ. The CDR3 loop spans 14 amino acids. V lost 5 bases and J lost 2, with 12 bases in between.

This clonotype occurred many times. The rearrangement joins TRBV20-1 to TRBJ2-7; either TRBD1 or TRBD2 may supply D (5 bases each). CDR3 length: 14 residues. CDR1 is DFQATT and CDR2 is SNEGSKA in the germline V gene (reference sequence). Trimming pared 1 base from V and 3 bases from J, leaving 13 bases between. CDR3 in amino acids: CSARVPPGLYEQYF. As DNA, the CDR3 is TGCAGTGCTAGAGTCCCCCCGGGGCTCTACGAGCAGTACTTC.

This clonotype was seen many times. The chain employs TRBV10-3 and TRBJ2-5, with 9 bases fitting TRBD2. Germline lookup yields CDR1 ENHRY and CDR2 SYGVKD. V shed 6 bases and J 5 bases; nucleotides not matched to a gene: 7. CDR3 size: 14 residues. The CDR3 nucleotides are TGTGCCATCAGGGACGTAGCGGGAGTGGAGACCCAGTACTTC. This codes for CAIRDVAGVETQYF.

This clonotype has just a few counts. It may be a read error: a sequence one base away is much more abundant. The chain links TRBV20-1 to TRBJ2-1; TRBD2 matches 10 bases. The J segment lost 6 bases and the V segment lost 0 bases, leaving 5 bases of the junction unmatched. Germline CDR1 and CDR2: DFQATT and SNEGSKA (reference sequence). This CDR3 comprises 15 residues. The CDR3 sequence: CSARDLAGVVNEQFF. DNA of the CDR3: TGCAGTGCTAGAGATCTAGCGGGAGTTGTCAATGAGCAGTTCTTC.

At least ten counts were recorded for this clonotype. This rearrangement joins TRBV4-2 to TRBJ2-1; 7 bases match TRBD2. V lost 0 bases to trimming and J lost 3 bases; unmatched junction nucleotides: 14. The CDR3 sequence is 19 residues long. The germline V gene encodes CDR1 LGHNA and CDR2 YNFKEQ. The CDR3 loop is CASSQDLAFVGGFYNEQFF. The DNA for the CDR3 is TGTGCCAGCAGCCAAGATCTAGCCTTCGTGGGAGGGTTCTACAATGAGCAGTTCTTC.

This clonotype has more than one count but fewer than ten. This chain connects TRBV6-2 or TRBV6-3 to TRBJ1-5; 7 bases align to TRBD1. Germline-derived CDR1 and CDR2 are MNHEY and SVGEGT. V gave up 2 bases and J gave up 5 bases; unmatched junction bases: 9. This CDR3 is built from 16 residues. DNA for the CDR3: TGTGCCAGCAGTTACATCGGACAGGTGGGGTATCAGCCCCAGCATTTT. Encoded protein: CASSYIGQVGYQPQHF.

This clonotype was counted many times. The chain joins TRBV9 to TRBJ2-1, with D unclear. Germline CDR1 SGDLS, CDR2 YYNGEE. Between the trimmed V and J ends, which lost 1 base and 8 bases, there was a span of 13 bases. The CDR3 loop spans 14 amino acids. This CDR3 is CASSVRTSFDEQFF. The DNA of the CDR3 is TGTGCCAGCAGCGTACGAACCTCATTCGATGAGCAGTTCTTC.

The sample holds many counts of this clonotype. The V and J genes are TRBV10-3 and TRBJ2-5, with 9 bases matching TRBD1. Germline lookup yields CDR1 ENHRY and CDR2 SYGVKD. The CDR3 is 15 residues long. V shed 3 bases and J 2 bases; nucleotides not matched to a gene: 4. The CDR3 is CAISEADRGQETQYF. For the CDR3, the DNA is TGTGCCATCAGTGAAGCGGACAGGGGTCAAGAGACCCAGTACTTC.

The chain is built from TRBV20-1 and TRBJ2-2; no firm D call. The V and J ends lost 0 bases and 7 bases respectively, with 12 bases between them. Germline V lookup: CDR1 DFQATT, CDR2 SNEGSKA (reference sequence). The CDR3 totals 14 residues. CDR3 nucleotides: TGCAGTGCTAGAGATCTCACTTTCAGCGGGGAGCTGTTTTTT. This encodes CSARDLTFSGELFF.